This TCR beta chain was observed in a study of post-analysis software for immune sequencing data. Findings and limits, study-wide: Under the F measure, samples that were prepared in one batch clustered strongly together. A few TRBV segments appeared more often in patients than in controls, and TRBV5-6, TRBV5-1 and TRBV20-1 were among these.

This clonotype appeared a few times. The antigen is undetermined. It may be a read error: a sequence one base away is much more abundant. Built from TCR beta cDNA, the libraries had unique molecular identifiers in them. TCRdb re-called the PCR reads through MiXCR, storing one row per CDR3 protein. The sample carries about 260,000 distinct CDR3 sequences, 35% to 40% recorded once. Germline V gene lookup returns CDR1 SGHAT and CDR2 FQNNGV. The CDR3 spans 12 residues. The chain joins TRBV11-2 to TRBJ2-7, with D tentatively TRBD1 or TRBD2 (5 bases each). The clonotype originates from a girl aged 5 to 17 with multiple sclerosis. Sequencing was done on a sample of blood. CDR3 DNA: TGTGCCGGCAGCTCACGGGGCAACGAGCAGTACTTC. It translates to CAGSSRGNEQYF.